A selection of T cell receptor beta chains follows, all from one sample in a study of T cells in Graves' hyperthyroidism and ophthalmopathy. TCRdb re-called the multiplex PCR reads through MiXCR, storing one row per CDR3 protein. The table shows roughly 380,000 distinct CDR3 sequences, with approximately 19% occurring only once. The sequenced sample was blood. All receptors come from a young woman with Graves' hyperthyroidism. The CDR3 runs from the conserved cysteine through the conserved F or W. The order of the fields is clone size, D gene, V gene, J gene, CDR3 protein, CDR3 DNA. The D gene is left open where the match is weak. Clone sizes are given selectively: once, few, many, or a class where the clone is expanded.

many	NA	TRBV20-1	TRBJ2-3	CSGLALNTQYF	TGCAGTGGGCTAGCGTTGAATACGCAGTATTTT
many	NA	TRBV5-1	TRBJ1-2	CASRHSERGYTF	TGCGCCAGCCGCCATAGTGAGCGCGGCTACACCTTC
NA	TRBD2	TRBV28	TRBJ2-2	CASSLTSGRIDTGELFF	TGTGCCAGCAGTTTAACTAGCGGGAGAATCGACACCGGGGAGCTGTTTTTT
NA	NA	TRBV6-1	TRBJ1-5	CASSEALTGEQPQHF	TGTGCCAGCAGTGAAGCTCTCACAGGCGAACAGCCCCAGCATTTT
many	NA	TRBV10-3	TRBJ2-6	CAISPGANVLTF	TGTGCCATCAGTCCTGGGGCCAACGTCCTGACTTTC
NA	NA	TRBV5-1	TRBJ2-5	CASSLEGASRFYLTETQYF	TGCGCCAGCAGCTTGGAAGGCGCTAGCCGGTTCTATCTTACGGAGACCCAGTACTTC
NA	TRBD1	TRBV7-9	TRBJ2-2	CASSPRQGFTGELFF	TGTGCCAGCAGCCCCAGACAGGGGTTCACCGGGGAGCTGTTTTTT
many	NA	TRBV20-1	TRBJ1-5	CSSTLGNQPQHF	TGCAGTAGCACGCTGGGAAATCAGCCCCAGCATTTT
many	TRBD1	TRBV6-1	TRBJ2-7	CASSEVEGAKGYEQYF	TGTGCCAGCAGTGAAGTTGAGGGGGCTAAGGGATACGAGCAGTACTTC
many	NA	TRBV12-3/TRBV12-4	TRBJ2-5	CASTKTETQYF	TGTGCCAGCACCAAGACCGAGACCCAGTACTTC
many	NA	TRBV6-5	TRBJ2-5	CASSYAAGQETQYF	TGTGCCAGCAGTTACGCTGCGGGACAAGAGACCCAGTACTTC
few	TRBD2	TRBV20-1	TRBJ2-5	CSALLAGGRETQYF	TGCAGTGCGTTACTAGCGGGGGGGCGAGAGACCCAGTACTTC
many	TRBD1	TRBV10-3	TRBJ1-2	CAISSRDSQNYGYTF	TGTGCCATCAGTTCTAGGGACAGTCAGAACTATGGCTACACCTTC
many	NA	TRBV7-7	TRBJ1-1	CASSLGLPGSRFTEAFF	TGTGCTAGCAGCTTAGGGTTACCGGGGTCTCGTTTCACTGAAGCTTTCTTT
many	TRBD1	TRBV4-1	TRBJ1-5	CASSQLTGTPNQPQHF	TGCGCCAGCAGCCAGCTGACAGGGACCCCCAATCAGCCCCAGCATTTT
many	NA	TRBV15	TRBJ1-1	CATSSTGPTEEAFF	TGTGCCACCAGCAGTACAGGGCCAACGGAGGAAGCTTTCTTT
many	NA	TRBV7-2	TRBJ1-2	CASSLMTDQYGYTF	TGTGCCAGCAGCCTCATGACAGATCAGTATGGCTACACCTTC
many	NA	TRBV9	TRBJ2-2	CASREGDTGELFF	TGTGCCAGCAGGGAAGGCGACACCGGGGAGCTGTTTTTT
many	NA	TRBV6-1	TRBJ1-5	CASSEALLGAQPQHF	TGTGCCAGCAGTGAAGCGCTTCTCGGAGCGCAGCCCCAGCATTTT
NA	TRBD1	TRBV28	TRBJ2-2	CASSSTGRNTGELFF	TGTGCCAGCAGTTCGACAGGGAGGAACACCGGGGAGCTGTTTTTT
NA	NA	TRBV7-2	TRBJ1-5	CASSLGGPPNQPQHF	TGTGCCAGCAGCTTAGGTGGGCCCCCAAATCAGCCCCAGCATTTT
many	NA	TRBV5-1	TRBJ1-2	CASSPDRPVRGYTF	TGCGCCAGCAGCCCGGACAGACCCGTTAGAGGCTACACCTTC
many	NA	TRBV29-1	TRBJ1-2	CSVGQKLTNYGYTF	TGCAGCGTTGGACAGAAACTAACTAACTATGGCTACACCTTC
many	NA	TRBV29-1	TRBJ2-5	CSVTSGGETQYF	TGCAGCGTCACCTCTGGGGGAGAGACCCAGTACTTC
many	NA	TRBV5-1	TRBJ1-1	CASSTDPDTGRTEAFF	TGCGCCAGCAGCACCGACCCGGACACCGGTCGGACTGAAGCTTTCTTT
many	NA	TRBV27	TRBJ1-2	CASRREGGGYGYTF	TGTGCCAGCAGGCGAGAGGGGGGCGGCTATGGCTACACCTTC
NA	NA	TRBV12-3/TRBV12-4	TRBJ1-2	CASTSLAYGYTF	TGTGCCAGCACTTCGCTCGCCTATGGCTACACCTTC
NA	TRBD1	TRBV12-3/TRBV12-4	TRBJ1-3	CASSGTANSGNTIYF	TGTGCCAGCAGCGGGACAGCTAACTCTGGAAACACCATATATTTT
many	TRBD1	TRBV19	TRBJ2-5	CASRTHEGTGEDQETQYF	TGTGCCAGTAGAACCCACGAGGGGACAGGGGAGGACCAAGAGACCCAGTACTTC
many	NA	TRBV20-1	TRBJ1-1	CSARDSPGEAFF	TGCAGTGCTAGAGATTCGCCAGGCGAAGCTTTCTTT
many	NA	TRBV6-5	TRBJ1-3	CASSYSSRGGNTIYF	TGTGCCAGCAGTTACTCTTCCAGGGGTGGAAACACCATATATTTT
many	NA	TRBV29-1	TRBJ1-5	CSAGGGDQPQHF	TGCAGCGCTGGGGGCGGTGATCAGCCCCAGCATTTT
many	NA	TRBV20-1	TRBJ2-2	CSASRGLSGELFF	TGCAGTGCCAGTAGAGGGCTCAGCGGGGAGCTGTTTTTT
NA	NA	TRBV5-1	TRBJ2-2	CASSLEARKAGELFF	TGCGCCAGCAGCTTGGAGGCCAGAAAGGCCGGGGAGCTGTTTTTT
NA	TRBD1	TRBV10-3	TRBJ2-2	CAVRQGVTNTGELFF	TGTGCCGTCAGACAGGGAGTCACGAACACCGGGGAGCTGTTTTTT
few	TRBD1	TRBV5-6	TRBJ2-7	CASSLVVGTAHYEQYF	TGTGCCAGCAGCTTGGTAGTCGGGACAGCCCATTACGAGCAGTACTTC
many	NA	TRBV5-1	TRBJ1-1	CASSLVAGETEAFF	TGCGCCAGCAGCTTGGTGGCAGGGGAAACTGAAGCTTTCTTT
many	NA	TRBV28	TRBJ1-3	CASRDFSSGNTIYF	TGTGCCAGCAGGGACTTTAGCTCTGGAAACACCATATATTTT
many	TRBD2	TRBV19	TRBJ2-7	CASAPSGGIYEQYF	TGTGCCAGTGCCCCTAGCGGGGGCATCTACGAGCAGTACTTC
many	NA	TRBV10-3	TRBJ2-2	CAIRGDPPQSGELFF	TGTGCCATCAGGGGAGACCCCCCACAGTCCGGGGAGCTGTTTTTT
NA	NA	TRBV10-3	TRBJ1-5	CAISERSGDQPQHF	TGTGCCATCAGTGAGCGATCGGGTGATCAGCCCCAGCATTTT
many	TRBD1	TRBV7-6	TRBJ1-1	CASSRRLVGTGTEAFF	TGTGCCAGCAGCCGACGACTTGTTGGGACAGGGACTGAAGCTTTCTTT
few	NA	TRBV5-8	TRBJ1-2	CASSSRDNVIYGYTF	TGTGCCAGCAGCTCCCGGGACAACGTAATCTATGGCTACACCTTC
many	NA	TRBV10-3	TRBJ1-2	CAISGQGANYGYTF	TGTGCCATCAGTGGCCAGGGAGCTAACTATGGCTACACCTTC
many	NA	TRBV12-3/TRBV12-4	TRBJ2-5	CASSFTAQETQYF	TGTGCCAGCAGTTTCACAGCACAAGAGACCCAGTACTTC
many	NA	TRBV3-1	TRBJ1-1	CASSQDRGGEAFF	TGTGCCAGCAGCCAAGACCGGGGCGGTGAAGCTTTCTTT
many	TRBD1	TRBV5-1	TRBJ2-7	CASSRMDRFSYEQYF	TGCGCCAGCAGCAGAATGGACAGGTTTTCCTACGAGCAGTACTTC
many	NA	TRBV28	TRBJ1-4	CAIRTHPNEKLFF	TGTGCCATCCGGACGCATCCTAATGAAAAACTGTTTTTT
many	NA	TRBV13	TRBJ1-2	CASSGKGGGYGYTF	TGTGCCAGCAGCGGGAAAGGGGGTGGCTATGGCTACACCTTC
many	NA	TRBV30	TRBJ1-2	CAWRNILPANYGYTF	TGTGCCTGGAGGAACATTTTACCAGCTAACTATGGCTACACCTTC
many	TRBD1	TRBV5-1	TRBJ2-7	CASSLTGVRGNEQYF	TGCGCCAGCAGCCTGACAGGGGTTCGCGGTAACGAGCAGTACTTC
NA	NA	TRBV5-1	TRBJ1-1	CASSLGDTNTEAFF	TGCGCCAGCAGCTTGGGAGACACCAACACTGAAGCTTTCTTT